The 5 T cell receptor beta chains below come from one sample, sequenced in a study of cytomegalovirus exposure and HLA in healthy donors. PCR employed 60 Vbeta and 13 Jbeta primers. The table came from immunoSEQ multiplex PCR; TCRdb's copy has only in-frame clones and leaves some out. Of 40,000 to 55,000 clones in the sample, about 60% were seen once. Sequenced material: PBMCs. The origin of the receptors is a man aged 55 to 70 in good health and CMV-seropositive.

V and J are TRBV15 and TRBJ2-1; D is uncertain. Deletions cut 0 bases from V and 9 bases from J, with 9 bases between. The CDR3 loop spans 13 amino acids. Germline V gives CDR1 LNHNV, CDR2 YYDKDF (reference sequence). CDR3 sequence: CATSRDDWREQFF. As DNA, the CDR3 is TGTGCCACCAGCAGAGATGACTGGCGTGAGCAGTTCTTC.

There are a few counts of this clone. The chain links TRBV7-9 to TRBJ2-1, with 13 bases lining up with TRBD2. This CDR3 comprises 18 residues. Germline V gives CDR1 SEHNR, CDR2 FQNEAQ (reference sequence). The J segment lost 4 bases and the V segment lost 5 bases, leaving 11 bases of the junction unmatched. CDR3 sequence reads: CASSPRGTSGRGYNEQFF. In nucleotides, the CDR3 is TGTGCCAGCAGCCCGCGAGGTACTAGCGGGAGGGGATACAATGAGCAGTTCTTC.

The genes are TRBV14 and TRBJ1-2; D gene uncertain. The CDR3 sequence is 13 residues long. Trimming removed 5 bases from V and 2 bases from J, with 9 bases in between. Germline V gene data show CDR1 as SGHDN and CDR2 as FVKESK. The CDR3: CASSSSRNYGYTF. The CDR3, as DNA: TGTGCCAGCAGCTCTAGCCGGAACTATGGCTACACCTTC.

This clone was seen a handful of times. The chain employs TRBV29-1 and TRBJ2-1, with 14 nucleotides matching TRBD2. The length of the CDR3 is 14 residues. V trimming: 7 bases; J trimming: 8 bases; junction bases outside the gene matches: 7. CDR1 SQVTM and CDR2 ANQGSEA come from the germline V gene. The CDR3 DNA is TGCAGCGGGGTGGGACTAGCGGGAGTCCATGAGCAGTTCTTC. Protein: CSGVGLAGVHEQFF.

The V gene is TRBV27, the J gene TRBJ2-3; 7 nucleotides align to TRBD1. The junction had 7 bases not matched to a gene; V was cut back by 5 bases and J by 2 bases. The CDR3 loop spans 15 amino acids. Germline V gene sequence: CDR1 MNHEY, CDR2 SMNVEV (reference sequence). This chain's CDR3 is CASSPQGLNTDTQYF. The CDR3 region has the DNA TGTGCCAGCAGTCCACAGGGGTTAAACACAGATACGCAGTATTTT.